The clone carrying this TCR beta chain was observed at least ten times. The CDR3 regions of TCR beta were amplified from RNA transcripts. With the HTBI primer set, the TCR CDR3 went through a first round of RT-PCR. TCRdb re-analysed the multiplex PCR reads in MiXCR, keeping a single row per CDR3 protein. The repertoire has hundreds of thousands of distinct CDR3 sequences, under 15% of them found once; the top ten carry approximately 4.3%. This sample was taken from a study of T cells in Graves' hyperthyroidism and ophthalmopathy. The CDR3 runs 14 residues. V was clipped by 4 bases and J by 4 bases; unmatched bases: 5.

The TCR sequence derives from a middle-aged woman with Graves' ophthalmopathy. The sequenced sample was blood. V is TRBV12-3 or TRBV12-4 and J is TRBJ1-2; 8 bases agree with TRBD1. The CDR3 bases are TGTGCCAGCAGTTCCAGGGGGCCCCTCTATGGCTACACCTTC. Translating gives CASSSRGPLYGYTF.